This T cell receptor (beta chain) comes out of a study of CD8 T cells in Susac syndrome. The ends were cut back, 0 bases at V and 4 bases at J, with 13 bases in the middle. Germline V CDR1 and CDR2: SGHKS, YYEKEE (reference sequence). The CDR3 sequence is 15 residues long. Sequencing of TCR beta was carried out in blood CD8+ and CD4+ T cells. It was healthy donors who served as the controls, matched for age and sex. Negative isolation was used for CD8+ and CD4+ T cells and FACS enrichment for TEMRA cells. With random hexamers, reverse transcription was performed on roughly 0.5 to 1 ug of RNA. Multiplex immunoSEQ PCR targeted 54 Vbeta and 13 Jbeta TCR beta segments. MiXCR, run by TCRdb on the immunoSEQ multiplex PCR reads, gives a single entry per CDR3 protein. The sample includes 95,000 to 150,000 distinct CDR3 sequences, approximately 94% of them seen just once.

Sequencing was done on a sample of CD4+ T cells from PBMCs. V is TRBV5-5 and J is TRBJ1-2; D remains unclear. The origin of this receptor is a human donor in good health. The CDR3 loop is CASSLVGDPSYGYTF. DNA for the CDR3: TGTGCCAGCAGCTTGGTAGGAGATCCCAGCTATGGCTACACCTTC.